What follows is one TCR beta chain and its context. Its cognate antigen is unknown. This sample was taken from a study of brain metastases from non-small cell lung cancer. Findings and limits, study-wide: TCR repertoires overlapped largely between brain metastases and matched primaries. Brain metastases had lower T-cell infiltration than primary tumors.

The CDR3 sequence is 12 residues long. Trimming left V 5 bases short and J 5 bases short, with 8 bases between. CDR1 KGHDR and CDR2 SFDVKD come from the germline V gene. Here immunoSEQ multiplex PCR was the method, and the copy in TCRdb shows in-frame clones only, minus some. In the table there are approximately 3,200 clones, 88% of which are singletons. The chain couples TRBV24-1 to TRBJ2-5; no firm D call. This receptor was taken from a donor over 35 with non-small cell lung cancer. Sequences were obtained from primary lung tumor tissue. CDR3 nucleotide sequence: TGTGCCACCAGTGCGGACGACGAGACCCAGTACTTC. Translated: CATSADDETQYF.